The table lists the clone carrying this T cell receptor beta chain with a few counts. V dropped 5 bases and J dropped 7 bases, with 12 bases sitting between them. Germline V CDR1 and CDR2: SEHNR, FQNEAQ (reference sequence). This CDR3 comprises 14 residues. The data stem from a study of patients and donors after allogeneic stem cell transplantation. From the RT-PCR reads, TCRdb called clonotypes with MiXCR, one entry per CDR3 protein. Altogether about 150,000 distinct CDR3 sequences are present, about a third being singletons, with the ten largest covering about 50%. The sequenced material came from blood, either unsorted or a sorted T cell fraction (not recorded which). The V call is TRBV7-9, the J call TRBJ1-6; D is uncertain. This receptor was taken from a human donor who was either an allogeneic HSCT recipient or a stem cell or donor lymphocyte infusion donor (not recorded which). It is not recorded whose cells these are; they may come from a transplant donor. The CDR3 nucleotides read TGTGCCAGCAGCAGCGGGGTGTTGAATTCACCCCTCCACTTT. Its translation is CASSSGVLNSPLHF.